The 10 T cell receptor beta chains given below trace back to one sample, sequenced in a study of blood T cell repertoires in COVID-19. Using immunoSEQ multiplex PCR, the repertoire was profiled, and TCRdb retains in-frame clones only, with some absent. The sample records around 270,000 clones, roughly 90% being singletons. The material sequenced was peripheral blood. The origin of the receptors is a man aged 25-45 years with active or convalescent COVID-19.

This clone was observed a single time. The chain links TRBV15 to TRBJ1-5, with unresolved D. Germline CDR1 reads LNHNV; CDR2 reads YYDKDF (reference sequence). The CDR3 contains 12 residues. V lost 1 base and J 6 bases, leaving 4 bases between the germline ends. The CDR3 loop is CATSRGSQPQHF. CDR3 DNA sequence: TGTGCCACCAGCAGAGGGAGTCAGCCCCAGCATTTT. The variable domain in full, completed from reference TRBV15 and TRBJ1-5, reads DAMVIQNPRYQVTQFGKPVTLSCSQTLNHNVMYWYQQKSSQAPKLLFHYYDKDFNNEADTPDNFQSRRPNTSFCFLDIRSPGLGDTAMYLCATSRGSQPQHFGDGTRLSIL.

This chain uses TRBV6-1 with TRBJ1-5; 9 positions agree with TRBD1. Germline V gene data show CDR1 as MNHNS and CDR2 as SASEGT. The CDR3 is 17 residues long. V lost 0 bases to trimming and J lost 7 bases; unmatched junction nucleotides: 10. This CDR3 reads CASSEAVGTGFGQPQHF. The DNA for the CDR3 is TGTGCCAGCAGTGAAGCAGTCGGGACAGGGTTTGGCCAGCCCCAGCATTTT.

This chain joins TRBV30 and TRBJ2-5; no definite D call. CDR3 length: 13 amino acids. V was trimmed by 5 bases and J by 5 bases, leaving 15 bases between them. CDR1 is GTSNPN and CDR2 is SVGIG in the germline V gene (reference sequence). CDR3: CAWALGSWETQYF. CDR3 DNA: TGTGCCTGGGCCCTGGGCTCGTGGGAGACCCAGTACTTC. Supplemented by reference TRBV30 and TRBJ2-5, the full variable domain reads SQTIHQWPATLVQPVGSPLSLECTVEGTSNPNLYWYRQAAGRGLQLLFYSVGIGQISSEVPQNLSASRPQDRQFILSSKKLLLSDSGFYLCAWALGSWETQYFGPGTRLLVL.

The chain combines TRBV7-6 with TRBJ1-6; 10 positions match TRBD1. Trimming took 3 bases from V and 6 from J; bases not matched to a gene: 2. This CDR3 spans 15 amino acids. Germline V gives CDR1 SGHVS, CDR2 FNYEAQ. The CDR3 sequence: CASSLGQGINSPLHF. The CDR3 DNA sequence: TGTGCCAGCAGCTTGGGACAGGGGATTAATTCACCCCTCCACTTT.

The CDR3 region is CASSIGGVSNTEAFF. The CDR3 DNA sequence: TGTGCCAGTAGTATAGGAGGCGTATCGAACACTGAAGCTTTCTTT. This chain joins TRBV19 and TRBJ1-1; no clear D gene. The V end lost 1 base, the J end lost 1 base, and 10 bases lay between the germline ends. CDR1 is LNHDA and CDR2 is SQIVND in the germline V gene (reference sequence). CDR3 length: 15 amino acids.

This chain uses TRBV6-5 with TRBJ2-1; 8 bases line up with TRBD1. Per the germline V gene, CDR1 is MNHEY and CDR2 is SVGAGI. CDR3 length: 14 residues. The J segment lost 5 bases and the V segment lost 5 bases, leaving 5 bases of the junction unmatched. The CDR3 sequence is CASSLGDRNNEQFF. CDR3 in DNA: TGTGCCAGCAGTCTAGGGGACAGGAACAATGAGCAGTTCTTC.

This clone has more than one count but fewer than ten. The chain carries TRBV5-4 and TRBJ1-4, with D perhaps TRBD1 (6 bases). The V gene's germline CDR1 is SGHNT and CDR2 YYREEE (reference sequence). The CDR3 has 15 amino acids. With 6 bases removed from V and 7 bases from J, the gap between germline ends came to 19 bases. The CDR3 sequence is CASTRNEGVGEKLFF. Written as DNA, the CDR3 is TGTGCCAGCACCCGAAATGAGGGGGTCGGTGAAAAACTGTTTTTT. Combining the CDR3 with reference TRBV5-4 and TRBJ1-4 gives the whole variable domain ETGVTQSPTHLIKTRGQQVTLRCSSQSGHNTVSWYQQALGQGPQFIFQYYREEENGRGNFPPRFSGLQFPNYSSELNVNALELDDSALYLCASTRNEGVGEKLFFGSGTQLSVL.

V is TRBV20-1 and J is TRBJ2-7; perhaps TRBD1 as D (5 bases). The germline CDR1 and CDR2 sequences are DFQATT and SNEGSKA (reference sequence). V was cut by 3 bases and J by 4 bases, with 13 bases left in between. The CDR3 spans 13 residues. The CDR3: CSASAQGRYEQYF. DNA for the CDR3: TGCAGTGCTAGTGCGCAGGGTCGGTACGAGCAGTACTTC.

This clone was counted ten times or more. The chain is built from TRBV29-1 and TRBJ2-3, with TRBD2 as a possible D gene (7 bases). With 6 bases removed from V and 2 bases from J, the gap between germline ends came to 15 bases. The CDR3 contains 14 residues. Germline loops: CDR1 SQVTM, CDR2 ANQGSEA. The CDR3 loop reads CSVAQGGVTDTQYF. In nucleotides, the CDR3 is TGCAGCGTGGCCCAAGGGGGGGTCACAGATACGCAGTATTTT.

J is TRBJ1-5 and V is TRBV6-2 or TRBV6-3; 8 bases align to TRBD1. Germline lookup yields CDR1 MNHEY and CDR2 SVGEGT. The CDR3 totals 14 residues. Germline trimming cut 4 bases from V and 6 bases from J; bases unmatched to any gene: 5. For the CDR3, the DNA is TGTGCCAGCAGTTTTCAGACAGGGGTTCAGCCCCAGCATTTT. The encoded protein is CASSFQTGVQPQHF.